Presented here are 12 T cell receptor beta chains from one specimen sequenced in a study of CXCR3-negative and CXCR3-positive naive CD8 T cells. The authors made the TRB cDNA libraries by 5' RACE using UMI labels. TCRdb reprocessed the 5' RACE reads, with one entry per CDR3 protein and no DNA. The sample has about 43,000 distinct CDR3 sequences, and its top ten clones hold 14% to 15%. Input material: memory CD8+ T cells from blood. The receptors were gathered from a human donor in good health. Some clones in this sample may be carry-over from other donors' samples.

The chain has TRBV7-9 and TRBJ2-5; TCRdb indicates TRBD2, and absent DNA this call remains unverified. This CDR3 spans 14 amino acids. Germline loops: CDR1 SEHNR, CDR2 FQNEAQ (reference sequence). The CDR3 reads CASSFVGSAETQYF. The full variable domain, completed using reference TRBV7-9 and TRBJ2-5, is DTGVSQNPRHKITKRGQNVTFRCDPISEHNRLYWYRQTLGQGPEFLTYFQNEAQLEKSRLLSDRFSAERPKGSFSTLEIQRTEQGDSAMYLCASSFVGSAETQYFGPGTRLLVL.

The chain joins TRBV28 to TRBJ2-1. Germline loops: CDR1 MDHEN, CDR2 SYDVKM. The CDR3 covers 14 residues. The CDR3 region is CASSLTSAYNEQFF.

V and J are TRBV4-3 and TRBJ2-5; TCRdb's D call, TRBD1, is unchecked because there is no DNA. Germline CDR1 reads LGHNA; CDR2 reads YSLEER. CDR3 length: 16 amino acids. The CDR3 protein is CASSQGPRGTGETQYF.

CDR3 amino acids: CASSLGQSYEQYF. This sequence joins TRBV12-3 or TRBV12-4 and TRBJ2-7; checking the TCRdb D call of TRBD1 is not possible without DNA. This CDR3 region has 13 residues.

The chain has TRBV4-1 and TRBJ2-2; lacking DNA, the TRBD2 call made by TCRdb goes unchecked. CDR3 size: 20 residues. The germline CDR1 and CDR2 sequences are MGHRA and YSYEKL. This CDR3 reads CASSPNTGTSGTTNTGELFF.

The rearrangement joins TRBV9 to TRBJ2-1; TCRdb outputs TRBD1, but without DNA this stays unchecked. This CDR3 comprises 14 residues. CDR1 and CDR2 (germline): SGDLS, YYNGEE. The chain's CDR3 is CASSVVRDPNEQFF.

The rearrangement links TRBV6-2 or TRBV6-3 to TRBJ2-1; without DNA, the TCRdb call of TRBD2 cannot be checked. Germline assignment: CDR1 MNHEY and CDR2 SVGEGT. There are 14 residues in the CDR3. CDR3 in amino acids: CASSYGTGYNEQFF.

The gene calls are TRBV6-4 and TRBJ2-1; TCRdb's D call of TRBD2 is untestable without DNA. In germline, CDR1 is MRHNA, CDR2 SNTAGT. This CDR3 has 15 residues. The CDR3 is CASSALAGGVNEQFF.

V is TRBV25-1 and J is TRBJ2-2; TCRdb returns TRBD1, unconfirmable since there is no DNA. This CDR3 spans 16 amino acids. Germline assignment: CDR1 MGHDK and CDR2 SYGVNS. The CDR3 loop reads CASSDPSTGTVSELFF.

The rearrangement joins TRBV28 to TRBJ2-2. CDR1 MDHEN and CDR2 SYDVKM come from the germline V gene. CDR3 size: 14 residues. The CDR3 reads CASSLVRNTGELFF.

The rearrangement uses TRBV7-9 and TRBJ2-7; the TRBD1 assignment by TCRdb is unverifiable without DNA. Germline values: CDR1 SEHNR, CDR2 FQNEAQ (reference sequence). This CDR3 comprises 16 residues. CDR3 amino acids: CASSSTRQAHSYEQYF.

The chain couples TRBV20-1 to TRBJ1-1; the D gene TCRdb calls, TRBD1, cannot be checked with no DNA. This CDR3 region has 16 residues. Germline V gene data show CDR1 as DFQATT and CDR2 as SNEGSKA (reference sequence). The CDR3 protein is CSARSTLTGSETEAFF.